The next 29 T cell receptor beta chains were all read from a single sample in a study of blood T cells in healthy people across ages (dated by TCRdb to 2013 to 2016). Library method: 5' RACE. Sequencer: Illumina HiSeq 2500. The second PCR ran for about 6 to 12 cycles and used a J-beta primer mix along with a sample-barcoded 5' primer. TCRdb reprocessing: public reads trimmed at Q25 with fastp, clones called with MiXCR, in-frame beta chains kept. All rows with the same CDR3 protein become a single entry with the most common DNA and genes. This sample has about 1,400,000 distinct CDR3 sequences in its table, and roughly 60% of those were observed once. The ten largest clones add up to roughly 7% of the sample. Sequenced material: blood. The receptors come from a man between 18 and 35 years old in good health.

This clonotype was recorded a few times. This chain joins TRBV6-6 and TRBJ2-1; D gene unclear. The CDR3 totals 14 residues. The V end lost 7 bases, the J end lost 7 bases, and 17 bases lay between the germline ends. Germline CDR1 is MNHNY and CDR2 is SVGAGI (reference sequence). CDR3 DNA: TGTGCCAGCACCCCCGAACTCGTAAGGAATGAGCAGTTCTTC. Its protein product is CASTPELVRNEQFF.

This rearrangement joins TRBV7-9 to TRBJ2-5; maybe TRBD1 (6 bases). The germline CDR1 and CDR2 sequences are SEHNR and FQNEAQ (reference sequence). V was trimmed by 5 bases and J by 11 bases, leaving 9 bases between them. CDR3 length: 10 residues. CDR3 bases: TGTGCCAGCAGCGCAGGGGTGCAGTACTTC. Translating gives CASSAGVQYF. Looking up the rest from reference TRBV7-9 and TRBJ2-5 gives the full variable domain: DTGVSQNPRHKITKRGQNVTFRCDPISEHNRLYWYRQTLGQGPEFLTYFQNEAQLEKSRLLSDRFSAERPKGSFSTLEIQRTEQGDSAMYLCASSAGVQYFGPGTRLLVL.

The CDR3 protein is CASSYPRTVTDTQYF. For the CDR3, the DNA is TGTGCCAGCAGTTACCCACGGACAGTTACAGATACGCAGTATTTT. The chain combines TRBV6-6 with TRBJ2-3; a weak D match, TRBD1 (6 bases). Germline V gives CDR1 MNHNY, CDR2 SVGAGI (reference sequence). V was clipped by 2 bases and J by 3 bases, with 12 bases between them. The CDR3 is 15 amino acids.

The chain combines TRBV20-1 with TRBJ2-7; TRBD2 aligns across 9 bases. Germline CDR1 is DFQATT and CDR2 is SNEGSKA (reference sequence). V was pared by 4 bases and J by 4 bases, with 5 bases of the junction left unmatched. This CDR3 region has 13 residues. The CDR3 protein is CSAKGLAQYEQYF. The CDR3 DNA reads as TGCAGTGCTAAAGGACTAGCGCAGTACGAGCAGTACTTC.

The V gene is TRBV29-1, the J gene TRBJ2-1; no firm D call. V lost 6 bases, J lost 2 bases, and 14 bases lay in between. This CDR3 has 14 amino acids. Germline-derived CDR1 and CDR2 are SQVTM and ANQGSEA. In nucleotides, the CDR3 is TGCAGCGTGAGTGGTTCCAAGACCTACAATGAGCAGTTCTTC. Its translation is CSVSGSKTYNEQFF.

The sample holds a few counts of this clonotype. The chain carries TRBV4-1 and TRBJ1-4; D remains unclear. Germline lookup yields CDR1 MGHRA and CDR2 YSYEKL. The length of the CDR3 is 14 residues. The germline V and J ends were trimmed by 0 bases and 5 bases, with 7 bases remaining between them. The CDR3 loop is CASSQDGSNEKLFF. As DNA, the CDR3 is TGCGCCAGCAGCCAAGATGGCAGCAATGAAAAACTGTTTTTT.

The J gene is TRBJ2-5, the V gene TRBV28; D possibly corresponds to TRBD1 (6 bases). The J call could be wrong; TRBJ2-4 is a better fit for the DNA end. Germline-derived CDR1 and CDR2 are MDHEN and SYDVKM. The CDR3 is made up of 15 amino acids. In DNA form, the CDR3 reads TGTGCCAGCAGTTCACCACAGGGAAAGTCAAACATTCAGTACTTC. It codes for CASSSPQGKSNIQYF.

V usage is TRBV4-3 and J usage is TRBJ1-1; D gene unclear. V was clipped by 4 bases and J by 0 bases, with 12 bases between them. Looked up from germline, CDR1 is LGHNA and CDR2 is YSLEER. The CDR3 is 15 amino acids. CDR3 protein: CASSPDTRMNTEAFF. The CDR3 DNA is TGCGCCAGCAGCCCTGACACGCGGATGAACACTGAAGCTTTCTTT.

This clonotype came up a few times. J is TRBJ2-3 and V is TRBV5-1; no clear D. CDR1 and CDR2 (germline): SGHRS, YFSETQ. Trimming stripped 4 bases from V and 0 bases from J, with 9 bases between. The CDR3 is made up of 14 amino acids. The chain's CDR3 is CASSSLDSTDTQYF. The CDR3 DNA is TGCGCCAGCAGCAGTTTGGACAGCACAGATACGCAGTATTTT. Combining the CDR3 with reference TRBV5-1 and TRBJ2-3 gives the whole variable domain KAGVTQTPRYLIKTRGQQVTLSCSPISGHRSVSWYQQTPGQGLQFLFEYFSETQRNKGNFPGRFSGRQFSNSRSEMNVSTLELGDSALYLCASSSLDSTDTQYFGPGTRLTVL.

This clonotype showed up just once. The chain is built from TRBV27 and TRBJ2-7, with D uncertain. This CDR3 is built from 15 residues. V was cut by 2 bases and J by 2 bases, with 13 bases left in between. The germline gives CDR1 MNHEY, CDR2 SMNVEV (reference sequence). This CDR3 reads CASSLARGVPYEQYF. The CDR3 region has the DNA TGTGCCAGCAGTTTAGCGCGTGGGGTGCCCTACGAGCAGTACTTC.

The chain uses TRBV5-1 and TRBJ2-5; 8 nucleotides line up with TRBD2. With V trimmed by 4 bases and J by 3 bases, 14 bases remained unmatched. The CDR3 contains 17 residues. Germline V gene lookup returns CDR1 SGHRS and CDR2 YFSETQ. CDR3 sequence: CASSDVRPGLVEETQYF. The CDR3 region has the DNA TGCGCCAGCAGCGACGTTAGGCCGGGACTAGTGGAAGAGACCCAGTACTTC.

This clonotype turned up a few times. The CDR3 here is CASSKGQITEAFF. In DNA form, the CDR3 reads TGCGCCAGCAGCAAGGGACAGATCACTGAAGCTTTCTTT. The chain recombines TRBV4-1 with TRBJ1-1, with 7 bases fitting TRBD1. In germline, CDR1 is MGHRA, CDR2 YSYEKL. Trimming cost V 5 bases and J 4 bases; bases outside gene matches: 4. The CDR3 loop spans 13 amino acids.

CDR3 in DNA: TGTGCCATCATGGGAGGAACCACAGATACGCAGTATTTT. Translation: CAIMGGTTDTQYF. The chain uses TRBV10-3 and TRBJ2-3; tentatively, D is TRBD2 (6 bases). The CDR3 totals 13 residues. Trimming cost V 7 bases and J 2 bases, with 10 bases left between them. Germline values: CDR1 ENHRY, CDR2 SYGVKD.

CDR3 nucleotides: TGTGCCAGCAGTGTATCAGCGGGAGGGGAGACCCAGTACTTC. The encoded protein is CASSVSAGGETQYF. The chain joins TRBV2 to TRBJ2-5; 10 nucleotides line up with TRBD2. From germline, CDR1 is SNHLY and CDR2 FYNNEI. The CDR3 runs to 14 residues. V gave up 4 bases and J gave up 5 bases; unmatched junction bases: 4.

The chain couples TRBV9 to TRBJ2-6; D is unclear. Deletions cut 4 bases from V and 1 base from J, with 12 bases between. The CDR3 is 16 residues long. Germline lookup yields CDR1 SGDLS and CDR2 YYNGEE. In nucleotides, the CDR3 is TGTGCCAGCAGCACCACGAGATCATCTGGGGCCAACGTCCTGACTTTC. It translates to CASSTTRSSGANVLTF.

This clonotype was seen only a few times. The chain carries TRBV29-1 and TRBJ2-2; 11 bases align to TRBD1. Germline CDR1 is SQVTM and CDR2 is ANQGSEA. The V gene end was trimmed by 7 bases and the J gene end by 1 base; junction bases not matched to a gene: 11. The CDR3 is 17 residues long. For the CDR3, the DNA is TGCAGCGCCCAGGACAGGGGGCTCCAAAAGAACACCGGGGAGCTGTTTTTT. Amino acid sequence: CSAQDRGLQKNTGELFF.

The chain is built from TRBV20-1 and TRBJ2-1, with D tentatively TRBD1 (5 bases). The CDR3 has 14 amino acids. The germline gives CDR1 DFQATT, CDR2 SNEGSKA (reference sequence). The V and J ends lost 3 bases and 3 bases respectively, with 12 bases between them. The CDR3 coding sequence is TGCAGTGCTAGCCGACAGAGCAACTACAATGAGCAGTTCTTC. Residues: CSASRQSNYNEQFF.

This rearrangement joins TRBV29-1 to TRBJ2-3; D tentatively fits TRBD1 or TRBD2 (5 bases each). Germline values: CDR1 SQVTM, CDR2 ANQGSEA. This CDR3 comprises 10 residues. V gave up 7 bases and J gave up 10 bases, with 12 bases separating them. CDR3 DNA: TGCAGCGCCGCGAGGGGCTCGCAGTATTTT. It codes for CSAARGSQYF.

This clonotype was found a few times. The CDR3 loop reads CASSFQGQGYEQYF. CDR3 bases: TGTGCCAGCAGTTTTCAAGGACAGGGCTACGAGCAGTACTTC. V usage is TRBV12-3 or TRBV12-4 and J usage is TRBJ2-7; 8 nucleotides line up with TRBD1. J lost 3 bases, V lost 3 bases, and 4 bases had no gene match. There are 14 residues in the CDR3.

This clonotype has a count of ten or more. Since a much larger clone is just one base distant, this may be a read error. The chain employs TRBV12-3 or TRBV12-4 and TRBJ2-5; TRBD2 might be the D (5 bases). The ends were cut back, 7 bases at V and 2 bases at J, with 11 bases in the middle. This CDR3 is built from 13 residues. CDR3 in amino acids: CASTCGRQETQYF. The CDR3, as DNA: TGTGCCAGCACTTGCGGGCGACAAGAGACCCAGTACTTC.

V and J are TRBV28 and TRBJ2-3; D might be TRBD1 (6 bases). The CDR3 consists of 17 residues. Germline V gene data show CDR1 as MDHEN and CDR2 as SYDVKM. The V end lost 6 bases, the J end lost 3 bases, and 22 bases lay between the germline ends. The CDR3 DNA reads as TGTGCCAGCAGCCCACCCTCCAGGGGCGCATTTACAGATACGCAGTATTTT. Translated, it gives CASSPPSRGAFTDTQYF.

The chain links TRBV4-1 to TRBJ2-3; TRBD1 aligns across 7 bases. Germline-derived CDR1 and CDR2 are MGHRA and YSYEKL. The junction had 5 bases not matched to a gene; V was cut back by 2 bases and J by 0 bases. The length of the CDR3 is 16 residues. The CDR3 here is CASSQLDRASTDTQYF. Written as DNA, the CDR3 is TGCGCCAGCAGCCAATTAGACAGGGCTAGCACAGATACGCAGTATTTT.

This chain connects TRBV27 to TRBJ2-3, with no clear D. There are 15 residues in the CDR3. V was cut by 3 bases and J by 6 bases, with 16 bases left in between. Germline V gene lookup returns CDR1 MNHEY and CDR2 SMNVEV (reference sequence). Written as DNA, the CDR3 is TGTGCCAGCAGTTTTTGGGCAGAACCAGACGATACGCAGTATTTT. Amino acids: CASSFWAEPDDTQYF.

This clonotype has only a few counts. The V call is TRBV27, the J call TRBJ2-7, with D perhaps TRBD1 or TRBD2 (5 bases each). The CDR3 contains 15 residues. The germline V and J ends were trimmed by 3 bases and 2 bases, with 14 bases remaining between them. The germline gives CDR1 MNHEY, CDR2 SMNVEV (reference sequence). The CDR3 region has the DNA TGTGCCAGCAGTTTCGGGACCGGGACCGCCTACGAGCAGTACTTC. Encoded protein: CASSFGTGTAYEQYF.

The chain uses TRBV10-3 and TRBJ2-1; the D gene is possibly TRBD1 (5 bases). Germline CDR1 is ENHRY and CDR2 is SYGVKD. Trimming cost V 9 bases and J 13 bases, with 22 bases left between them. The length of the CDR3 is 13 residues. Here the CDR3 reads CAINPGIQETQFF. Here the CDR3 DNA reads TGTGCCATAAATCCAGGGATACAAGAGACCCAGTTCTTC.

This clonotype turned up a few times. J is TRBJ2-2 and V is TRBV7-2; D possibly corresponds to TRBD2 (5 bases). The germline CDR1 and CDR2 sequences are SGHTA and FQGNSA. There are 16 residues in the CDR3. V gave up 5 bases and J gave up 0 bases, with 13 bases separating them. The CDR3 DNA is TGTGCCAGCAGCCCCCGAGGACTCGCGAACACCGGGGAGCTGTTTTTT. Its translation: CASSPRGLANTGELFF.

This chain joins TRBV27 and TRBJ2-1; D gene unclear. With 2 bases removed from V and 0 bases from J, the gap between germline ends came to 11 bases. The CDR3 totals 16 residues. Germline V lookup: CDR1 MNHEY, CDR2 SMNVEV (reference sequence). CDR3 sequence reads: CASSLPAQPSYNEQFF. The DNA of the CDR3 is TGTGCCAGCAGTTTACCCGCCCAACCCTCCTACAATGAGCAGTTCTTC.

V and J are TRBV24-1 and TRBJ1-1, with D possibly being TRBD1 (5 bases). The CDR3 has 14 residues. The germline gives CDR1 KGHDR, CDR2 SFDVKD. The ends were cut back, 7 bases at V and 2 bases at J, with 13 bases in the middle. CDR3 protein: CATSRDGINTEAFF. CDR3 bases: TGTGCCACCAGCCGGGACGGAATAAACACTGAAGCTTTCTTT.

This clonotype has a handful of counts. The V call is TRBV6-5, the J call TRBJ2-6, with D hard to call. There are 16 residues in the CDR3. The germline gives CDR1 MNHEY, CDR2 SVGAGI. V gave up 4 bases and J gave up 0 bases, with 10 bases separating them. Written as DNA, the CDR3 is TGTGCCAGCAGTTCTGAGATCTACTCTGGGGCCAACGTCCTGACTTTC. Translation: CASSSEIYSGANVLTF.